This T cell receptor beta chain was identified during a study of T cell responses to AZD1222 COVID-19 vaccine. General study findings and limits: Nearly half of spike-specific TCRs reportedly go after variant regions that carry no mutations. Repertoire samples came only from after the peak T cell response.

With V trimmed by 6 bases and J by 0 bases, 6 bases remained unmatched. CDR1 LNHDA and CDR2 SQIVND come from the germline V gene (reference sequence). The CDR3 runs 15 residues. The data were produced by immunoSEQ multiplex PCR, yet TCRdb's version contains in-frame clones alone and is incomplete. The data hold approximately 110,000 clones, with about 93% observed a single time. About this clone itself: What it binds is unknown.

The origin of this receptor is an adult in good health. This material consisted of peripheral blood, taken on day 0 of AZD1222 vaccination. The V gene is TRBV19, the J gene TRBJ2-3, with TRBD1 matching 7 bases. CDR3 loop: CASRGTATSTDTQYF. Written as DNA, the CDR3 is TGTGCCAGTAGGGGGACAGCGACTAGCACAGATACGCAGTATTTT.